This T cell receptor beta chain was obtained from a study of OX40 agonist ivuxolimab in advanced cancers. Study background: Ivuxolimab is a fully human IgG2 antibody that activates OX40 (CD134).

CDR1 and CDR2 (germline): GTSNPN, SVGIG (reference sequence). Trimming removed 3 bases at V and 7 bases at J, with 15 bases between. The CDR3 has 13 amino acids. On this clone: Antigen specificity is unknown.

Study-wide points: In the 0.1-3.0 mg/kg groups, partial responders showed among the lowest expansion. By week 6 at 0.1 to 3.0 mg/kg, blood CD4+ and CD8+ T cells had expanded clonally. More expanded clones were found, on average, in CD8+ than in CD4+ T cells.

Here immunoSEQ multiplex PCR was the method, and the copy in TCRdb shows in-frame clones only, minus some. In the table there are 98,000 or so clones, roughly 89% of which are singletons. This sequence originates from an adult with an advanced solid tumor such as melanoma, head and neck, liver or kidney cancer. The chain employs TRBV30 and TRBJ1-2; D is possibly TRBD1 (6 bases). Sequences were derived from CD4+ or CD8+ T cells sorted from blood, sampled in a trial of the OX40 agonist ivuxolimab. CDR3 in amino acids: CAWSPAGHGGYTF. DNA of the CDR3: TGTGCCTGGAGCCCAGCGGGACACGGTGGCTACACCTTC.